The 2 T cell receptor beta chains below were found in one sample sequenced in a study of T cell clonotyping in hematopoietic cell transplantation. TCRdb keeps only in-frame clones here, not all; method: immunoSEQ multiplex PCR. The repertoire holds fewer than 50,000 clones, with just over 85% as singletons. Indicated time point: recipient sample about 28 days before transplant, after cytoreduction. This material consisted of peripheral blood mononuclear cells, taken before stem cell transplant. These receptors were obtained from a man in his sixties with biphenotypic leukemia. Some clones in this sample may be carry-over from other donors' samples.

The genes are TRBV11-1 and TRBJ2-3; 9 bases line up with TRBD1. The CDR3 has 14 amino acids. Germline loops: CDR1 SGHAT, CDR2 FQDESV (reference sequence). With 7 bases clipped from V and 5 bases from J, the junction kept 7 bases outside the gene matches. CDR3: CASTRTGEGDTQYF. CDR3 nucleotides: TGTGCCAGCACCCGGACAGGGGAGGGAGATACGCAGTATTTT.

The rearrangement joins TRBV7-2 to TRBJ1-5; D gene ambiguous. Trimming removed 2 bases from V and 3 bases from J, with 5 bases in between. Germline V gene data show CDR1 as SGHTA and CDR2 as FQGNSA. The CDR3 has 13 residues. CDR3 sequence reads: CASSLYINQPQHF. CDR3 sequence (DNA): TGTGCCAGCAGCTTATACATCAATCAGCCCCAGCATTTT. Filled out from reference TRBV7-2 and TRBJ1-5, the complete variable domain reads GAGVSQSPSNKVTEKGKDVELRCDPISGHTALYWYRQSLGQGLEFLIYFQGNSAPDKSGLPSDRFSAERTGGSVSTLTIQRTQQEDSAVYLCASSLYINQPQHFGDGTRLSIL.